The 6 T cell receptor beta chains given below trace back to one sample, sequenced in a study of T cell changes during pregnancy in multiple sclerosis (dated by TCRdb to the late 2010s). The library was generated by the immunoSEQ multiplex PCR assay. In TCRdb, the immuneACCESS table is reduced to in-frame sequences with V and J assigned. These tables do not hold every clone; where another copy was compared, an unresolved V gene accounts for under half, and the others remain unexplained. The sample table lists 90,000 to 150,000 clones, over 85% of them with a count of one. 6.2% of the sample is in the top ten clones. This specimen was peripheral blood, taken before pregnancy. Receptors were obtained from a female donor with multiple sclerosis, enrolled in a pregnancy study.

The rearrangement joins TRBV28 to TRBJ2-7; D is ambiguous. Trimming removed 5 bases at V and 5 bases at J, with 7 bases between. This CDR3 contains 11 residues. Germline V gene lookup returns CDR1 MDHEN and CDR2 SYDVKM. For the CDR3, the DNA is TGTGCCAGCAGTAATGAGAACGAGCAGTACTTC. Its protein product is CASSNENEQYF.

This chain joins TRBV7-9 and TRBJ1-3; D call uncertain. CDR3 length equals 13 residues. Germline CDR1 SEHNR, CDR2 FQNEAQ (reference sequence). V was clipped by 6 bases and J by 0 bases, with 6 bases between them. The CDR3 is CASRGYSGNTIYF. CDR3 coding DNA: TGTGCCAGCAGGGGCTACTCTGGAAACACCATATATTTT.

This clone was picked up one time. The chain has TRBV7-3 and TRBJ2-2; no reliable D call. Germline V gene sequence: CDR1 SGHTA, CDR2 FQGTGA. The CDR3 extends over 12 amino acids. V lost 5 bases, J lost 3 bases, and 4 bases lay in between. This CDR3 reads CASSLHTGELFF. The CDR3 DNA sequence: TGTGCCAGCAGCCTACACACCGGGGAGCTGTTTTTT.

CDR3 protein: CASSTGTGNQETQYF. CDR3 nucleotide sequence: TGTGCCAGCTCAACCGGGACAGGCAACCAAGAGACCCAGTACTTC. The J gene is TRBJ2-5, the V gene TRBV18, with 8 nucleotides matching TRBD1. Germline CDR1 is KGHSH and CDR2 is LQKENI. With 5 bases clipped from V and 0 bases from J, the junction kept 5 bases outside the gene matches. The CDR3 totals 15 residues.

The chain couples TRBV5-6 to TRBJ2-7; 10 bases are shared with TRBD2. CDR1 SGHDT and CDR2 YYEEEE come from the germline V gene. V shed 4 bases, J shed 3 bases, and the junction held 7 bases outside the gene matches. The CDR3 spans 15 residues. This CDR3 is CASSPLAGVVYEQYF. The CDR3 DNA follows: TGTGCCAGCAGCCCGCTAGCGGGAGTGGTCTACGAGCAGTACTTC.

The V gene is TRBV18, the J gene TRBJ1-4; 9 positions agree with TRBD1. The CDR3 is 17 amino acids. The germline gives CDR1 KGHSH, CDR2 LQKENI. V shed 3 bases, J shed 5 bases, and the junction held 10 bases outside the gene matches. The CDR3, as DNA: TGTGCCAGCTCACCCCTGTCAGTGGGACAGGGAAATGAAAAACTGTTTTTT. Protein sequence: CASSPLSVGQGNEKLFF. Using reference TRBV18 and TRBJ1-4 for the parts outside the CDR3, the full variable domain is NAGVMQNPRHLVRRRGQEARLRCSPMKGHSHVYWYRQLPEEGLKFMVYLQKENIIDESGMPKERFSAEFPKEGPSILRIQQVVRGDSAAYFCASSPLSVGQGNEKLFFGSGTQLSVL.